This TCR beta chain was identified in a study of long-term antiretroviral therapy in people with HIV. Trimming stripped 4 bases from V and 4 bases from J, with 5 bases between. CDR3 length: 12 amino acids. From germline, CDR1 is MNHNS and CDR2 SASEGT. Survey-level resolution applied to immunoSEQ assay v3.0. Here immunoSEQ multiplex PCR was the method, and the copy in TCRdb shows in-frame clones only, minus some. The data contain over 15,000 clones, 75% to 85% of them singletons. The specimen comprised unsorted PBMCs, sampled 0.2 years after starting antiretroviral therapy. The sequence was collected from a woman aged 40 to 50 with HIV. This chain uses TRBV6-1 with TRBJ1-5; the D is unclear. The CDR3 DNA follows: TGTGCCAGCAGTGCCTTAAATCAGCCCCAGCATTTT. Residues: CASSALNQPQHF.